The 19 T cell receptor beta chains reported below all come from one sample, sequenced in a study of beta chain features in type 1 diabetes. Expressed TCRB transcripts were sequenced, since all the RNA that had been isolated was reverse transcribed. Measured with immunoSEQ multiplex PCR; TCRdb has only the in-frame clones, and not every one. Of 95,000 to 150,000 clones in the sample, about 17% were seen once. Their cognate antigens are unknown. Findings and caveats of the study: Shortening of TCRB CDR3s, moderate but significant, appeared in all four CD4+ subsets of Type 1 diabetes patients.

The sample taken for sequencing was central memory CD4+ T cells from blood. The receptors come from a man younger than 40 with type 1 diabetes.

The V and J genes are TRBV18 and TRBJ2-3; 7 bases agree with TRBD1. Per germline, CDR1 KGHSH and CDR2 LQKENI. The junction had 7 bases not matched to a gene; V was cut back by 4 bases and J by 6 bases. There are 14 residues in the CDR3. The CDR3 bases are TGTGCCAGCTCACTCGACAGGGTGGCGGATACGCAGTATTTT. Its translation: CASSLDRVADTQYF.

The sample holds a few counts of this clone. The chain is built from TRBV28 and TRBJ2-2; D not certain. V was shortened by 6 bases and J by 6 bases, with 11 bases between the two germline ends. The CDR3 extends over 13 amino acids. The germline V gene has CDR1 MDHEN and CDR2 SYDVKM. The CDR3 region has the DNA TGTGCCAGCAGGATGAGGAGTTCCGGGGAGCTGTTTTTT. Encoded protein: CASRMRSSGELFF.

This chain uses TRBV6-5 with TRBJ1-5, with D uncertain. There are 15 residues in the CDR3. The germline V and J ends were trimmed by 6 bases and 3 bases, with 15 bases remaining between them. Germline V gene sequence: CDR1 MNHEY, CDR2 SVGAGI. The CDR3 nucleotides read TGTGCCAGCAGCCTCGCAGAAGGTTTCAATCAGCCCCAGCATTTT. Translated, it gives CASSLAEGFNQPQHF.

This clone was detected a few times. The chain combines TRBV9 with TRBJ1-1; no firm D call. This CDR3 has 13 amino acids. V lost 0 bases to trimming and J lost 1 base, with 4 bases between them. Germline V gene lookup returns CDR1 SGDLS and CDR2 YYNGEE. CDR3 loop: CASSVGSNTEAFF. The CDR3 DNA sequence: TGTGCCAGCAGCGTAGGTTCGAACACTGAAGCTTTCTTT.

In DNA, the CDR3 is TGTGCCAGCCGTGTTTATAGCAATCAGCCCCAGCATTTT. It yields the protein CASRVYSNQPQHF. The J gene is TRBJ1-5, the V gene TRBV28; the D is unclear. The V end lost 8 bases, the J end lost 0 bases, and 8 bases lay between the germline ends. From germline, CDR1 is MDHEN and CDR2 SYDVKM. This CDR3 contains 13 residues.

The chain couples TRBV23-1 to TRBJ2-1; a weak D match, TRBD1 (6 bases). TRBV23-1 is an open reading frame whose function is uncertain. Trimming took off 0 bases at V and 0 bases at J, with 12 bases between the two ends. This CDR3 is built from 17 residues. CDR3 in DNA: TGCGCCAGCAGTCAATCACCAGCGGACAGCTCCTACAATGAGCAGTTCTTC. Translating it yields CASSQSPADSSYNEQFF.

This clone has a handful of counts. The chain couples TRBV5-4 to TRBJ2-5; 12 bases align to TRBD2. V gave up 4 bases and J gave up 5 bases; unmatched junction bases: 9. Per germline, CDR1 SGHNT and CDR2 YYREEE (reference sequence). The CDR3 is 16 amino acids. CDR3 residues: CASSARLAGAGETQYF. The CDR3 nucleotides are TGTGCCAGCAGCGCCCGACTAGCGGGGGCGGGGGAGACCCAGTACTTC. The full variable domain, its missing parts supplied by reference TRBV5-4 and TRBJ2-5, is ETGVTQSPTHLIKTRGQQVTLRCSSQSGHNTVSWYQQALGQGPQFIFQYYREEENGRGNFPPRFSGLQFPNYSSELNVNALELDDSALYLCASSARLAGAGETQYFGPGTRLLVL.

This chain uses TRBV2 with TRBJ1-1; the match to TRBD1 covers 7 bases. V lost 5 bases to trimming and J lost 3 bases; unmatched junction nucleotides: 3. This CDR3 spans 13 amino acids. From germline, CDR1 is SNHLY and CDR2 FYNNEI. The CDR3 spells CASSMTGHTEAFF. The CDR3 DNA reads TGTGCCAGCAGTATGACAGGGCACACTGAAGCTTTCTTT.

The chain is built from TRBV13 and TRBJ1-2, with D unclear. The CDR3 has 14 residues. The V and J ends lost 3 bases and 6 bases respectively, with 14 bases between them. Germline CDR1 reads PRHDT; CDR2 reads FYEKMQ (reference sequence). The CDR3 nucleotides are TGTGCCAGCAGCTTTGGGTCTGGAGATGATGGCTACACCTTC. Translating it yields CASSFGSGDDGYTF. The variable domain in full, completed from reference TRBV13 and TRBJ1-2, reads AAGVIQSPRHLIKEKRETATLKCYPIPRHDTVYWYQQGPGQDPQFLISFYEKMQSDKGSIPDRFSAQQFSDYHSELNMSSLELGDSALYFCASSFGSGDDGYTFGSGTRLTVV.

The chain is built from TRBV7-2 and TRBJ2-3; D perhaps matches TRBD2 (5 bases). Between the trimmed V and J ends, which lost 6 bases and 7 bases, there was a span of 11 bases. The germline V gene has CDR1 SGHTA and CDR2 FQGNSA. The CDR3 has 12 residues. CDR3 loop: CASSTRTHTQYF. The CDR3 DNA follows: TGTGCCAGCAGTACACGGACTCATACGCAGTATTTT.

This chain uses TRBV9 with TRBJ2-5; either TRBD1 or TRBD2 may fit D (5 bases each). The V gene lost 0 bases and the J gene lost 2 bases, with 17 bases spanning the gap. This CDR3 comprises 17 residues. Germline V gene lookup returns CDR1 SGDLS and CDR2 YYNGEE. The CDR3 nucleotides are TGTGCCAGCAGCGTAGCTGCGCAGGGACGAAAGCAAGAGACCCAGTACTTC. Its translation: CASSVAAQGRKQETQYF.

The rearrangement uses TRBV6-5 and TRBJ2-5; D not resolved. The V gene lost 4 bases and the J gene lost 5 bases, with 17 bases spanning the gap. The CDR3 covers 15 residues. The V gene's germline CDR1 is MNHEY and CDR2 SVGAGI. The CDR3 bases are TGTGCCAGCAGTTCATTAAGGGTACCAAGGGAGACCCAGTACTTC. Encoded protein: CASSSLRVPRETQYF.

This clone was counted between two and nine times. V gene TRBV19 combines with J gene TRBJ1-4, with TRBD1 matching over 7 bases. Germline CDR1 reads LNHDA; CDR2 reads SQIVND (reference sequence). The length of the CDR3 is 15 residues. After removal of 5 bases from V and 2 bases from J, the junction contained 5 bases not matched to a gene. The CDR3 DNA reads TGTGCCAGTAGTCGGAAGGGGGCGACTAATGAAAAACTGTTTTTT. Amino acid sequence: CASSRKGATNEKLFF.

This clone was seen at least ten times. The CDR3: CASSSVTGELFF. The CDR3 DNA reads TGTGCCAGCAGCTCTGTTACCGGGGAGCTGTTTTTT. The chain joins TRBV5-6 to TRBJ2-2, with D unresolved. Germline assignment: CDR1 SGHDT and CDR2 YYEEEE. CDR3 length equals 12 residues. With 3 bases removed from V and 5 bases from J, the gap between germline ends came to 5 bases.

The CDR3 bases are TGTGCCATCAGTGAGTCAAGCAGGGCTACAGATACGCAGTATTTT. It translates to CAISESSRATDTQYF. This chain uses TRBV10-3 with TRBJ2-3, with TRBD1 as a possible D gene (5 bases). Germline V gene data show CDR1 as ENHRY and CDR2 as SYGVKD. This CDR3 is built from 15 residues. The V and J ends lost 0 bases and 3 bases respectively, with 10 bases between them.

The chain links TRBV7-2 to TRBJ2-3, with 8 bases aligning to TRBD2. Unmatched junction bases numbered 8, after V lost 5 bases and J lost 1 base. The CDR3 length is 16 residues. Germline V gene lookup returns CDR1 SGHTA and CDR2 FQGNSA. The CDR3 loop is CASSIGGGPGTDTQYF. The CDR3 bases are TGTGCCAGCAGCATCGGGGGGGGCCCTGGCACAGATACGCAGTATTTT.

This clone occurred a few times. CDR3 amino acids: CASRGTVPPYEQYF. The CDR3 coding sequence is TGTGCCAGCAGGGGGACAGTACCTCCCTACGAGCAGTACTTC. The chain couples TRBV28 to TRBJ2-7, with 7 bases aligning to TRBD1. Germline assignment: CDR1 MDHEN and CDR2 SYDVKM. The CDR3 loop spans 14 amino acids. J was trimmed by 2 bases and V by 6 bases; bases with no gene match: 7.

This clone has just a few counts. The chain combines TRBV7-3 with TRBJ1-5; 9 bases are shared with TRBD1. There are 14 residues in the CDR3. Germline loops: CDR1 SGHTA, CDR2 FQGTGA. The V gene end was trimmed by 5 bases and the J gene end by 6 bases; junction bases not matched to a gene: 5. The CDR3 region is CASSKNRGLQPQHF. CDR3 nucleotides: TGTGCCAGCAGCAAGAACAGGGGGCTTCAGCCCCAGCATTTT. Complete variable domain (other parts from reference TRBV7-3 and TRBJ1-5): GAGVSQTPSNKVTEKGKYVELRCDPISGHTALYWYRQSLGQGPEFLIYFQGTGAADDSGLPNDRFFAVRPEGSVSTLKIQRTERGDSAVYLCASSKNRGLQPQHFGDGTRLSIL.

In nucleotides, the CDR3 is TGTGCCAGCAGCCCCGAGGCACAGGGGGCGAGAGGCTACACCTTC. This translates into CASSPEAQGARGYTF. The chain employs TRBV7-2 and TRBJ1-2; the match to TRBD1 covers 9 bases. The J segment lost 8 bases and the V segment lost 5 bases, leaving 12 bases of the junction unmatched. From germline, CDR1 is SGHTA and CDR2 FQGNSA. The CDR3 is made up of 15 amino acids.